The subject of this entry is one T cell receptor (beta chain). TCRdb's table, derived via immunoSEQ multiplex PCR, lists solely in-frame clones and lacks some. Of roughly 86,000 clones listed, roughly nine tenths are singletons. The CDR3 length is 19 residues. V lost 4 bases, J lost 0 bases, and 17 bases stayed unmatched. CDR1 is SGHDT and CDR2 is YYEEEE in the germline V gene. These data come from a study of control samples from healthy donors and cancer patients. The origin of this receptor is a man younger than 45 in good health. The chain carries TRBV5-6 and TRBJ1-1, with 8 bases fitting TRBD1. The sample comprised blood. The CDR3 spells CASSPPLVIRGRMNTEAFF. The DNA for the CDR3 is TGTGCCAGCAGCCCCCCTCTCGTCATCAGGGGGCGGATGAACACTGAAGCTTTCTTT.